This record covers a single T cell receptor beta chain. Its antigen is still unknown. Produced via immunoSEQ multiplex PCR; TCRdb's table is partial and in-frame only. The repertoire has 65,000 to 85,000 clones, around nine tenths of them found once; the top ten carry roughly 2%. This specimen comes from a study of OX40 agonist ivuxolimab in advanced cancers. Study-level findings and limits: It was not determined which antigens were specifically recognized by the peripheral T cells that had undergone clonal expansion. Dosing at 0.1 to 3.0 mg/kg was accompanied by clonal expansion of CD4+ and CD8+ blood T cells by week 6.

Looked up from germline, CDR1 is MDHEN and CDR2 is SYDVKM. Trimming left V 6 bases short and J 3 bases short, with 9 bases between. This CDR3 region has 13 residues. V and J are TRBV28 and TRBJ1-5; D not resolved. Sequenced material: CD4+ or CD8+ T cells sorted from blood, taken in a trial of the OX40 agonist ivuxolimab. The sequence came from an adult with an advanced solid tumor such as melanoma, head and neck, liver or kidney cancer. DNA for the CDR3: TGTGCCAGCAGATCCACCCCCAATCAGCCCCAGCATTTT. Protein sequence: CASRSTPNQPQHF.